Below, one T cell receptor (beta chain) is given with its context. There are 14 residues in the CDR3. CDR1 and CDR2 from the germline V gene are LGHNA and YSLEER. Trimming took off 1 base at V and 4 bases at J, with 10 bases between the two ends. This sample was taken from a study of blood T cell repertoires in COVID-19. Across the study: There were acute and convalescent COVID-19 samples, and they came from the United States, Italy and Spain.

Authors' analysis steps: Nucleated cell number was recorded as an estimate derived from reference gene primer amplification. The table came from immunoSEQ multiplex PCR; TCRdb's copy has only in-frame clones and leaves some out. V and J calls and clone size are as listed in that table; D and trimming were resolved from the DNA. The data show 250,000 to 300,000 clones, 88% seen once. The receptor was isolated from a woman in her 30s with COVID-19, enrolled during active disease. The genes are TRBV4-3 and TRBJ1-2; D possibly corresponds to TRBD1 (6 bases). The sequenced sample consisted of peripheral blood. The CDR3 loop reads CASSQARGSYGYTF. The CDR3 bases are TGCGCCAGCAGCCAAGCCAGGGGTTCCTATGGCTACACCTTC.